These T cell receptor beta chains were read from a single sample in a study of T cell responses to AZD1222 COVID-19 vaccine. Assay: immunoSEQ multiplex PCR; the TCRdb copy retains only in-frame clones and omits some. The table shows roughly 150,000 clones, with around 90% occurring only once. The starting material was peripheral blood, obtained 28 days after the second AZD1222 dose. These receptors were collected from an adult who received the AZD1222 COVID-19 vaccine. Each CDR3 is given with its conserved first and last residue. D genes are given only for firm matches. The size of a clone is reported for some rows only, either as once, few or many, or as a class for expanded clones.

len | d_gene | j_gene | v_gene | abundance | CDR3nt | CDR3aa
18 | - | TRBJ1-1 | TRBV5-4 | - | TGTGCCAGCAGCCGCCCGTTGGGGTGGGAGAAGGCGGACTCTGAAGCTTTCTTT | CASSRPLGWEKADSEAFF
13 | - | TRBJ1-1 | TRBV12-3/TRBV12-4 | - | TGTGCCAGCGGTCGAAGAGGGGGCACTGAAGCTTTCTTT | CASGRRGGTEAFF
13 | - | TRBJ2-2 | TRBV19 | - | TGTGCCAGTAATCATGGAAACACCGGGGAGCTGTTTTTT | CASNHGNTGELFF
14 | TRBD1 | TRBJ2-7 | TRBV15 | - | TGTGCCACCAGCAGAGGGCAGGGGGCTTACGAGCAGTACTTC | CATSRGQGAYEQYF
17 | - | TRBJ2-7 | TRBV18 | - | TGTGCCAGCTCACCGTTGGACAGTCCCAACGGAGCCTACGAGCAGTACTTC | CASSPLDSPNGAYEQYF
14 | - | TRBJ2-7 | TRBV13 | - | TGTGCCAGCAGCTTGGGACGGGCCCTCTACGAGCAGTACTTC | CASSLGRALYEQYF
14 | TRBD1 | TRBJ2-2 | TRBV29-1 | - | TGCAGCGCCCTTACAGGGGCCAACACCGGGGAGCTGTTTTTT | CSALTGANTGELFF
15 | - | TRBJ1-5 | TRBV5-5 | - | TGTGCCAGCAGCTTCACGGAGGTTGGCTATCAGCCCCAGCATTTT | CASSFTEVGYQPQHF
13 | TRBD2 | TRBJ2-5 | TRBV15 | once | TGTGCCACCAGCAGAGATGGGAGGGGGACCCAGTACTTC | CATSRDGRGTQYF
14 | - | TRBJ2-7 | TRBV6-5 | - | TGTGCCAGCAGTTACTCTTTCGAGTGGGACGAGCAGTACTTC | CASSYSFEWDEQYF
14 | TRBD1 | TRBJ2-3 | TRBV19 | - | TGTGCCAGTAGTATGGTCAGGGGGACAGATACGCAGTATTTT | CASSMVRGTDTQYF
14 | - | TRBJ2-5 | TRBV5-8 | - | TGTGCCAGCAGCTTGGGGCAGGGTCAAGAGACCCAGTACTTC | CASSLGQGQETQYF
11 | - | TRBJ1-3 | TRBV6-5 | - | TGTGCCAGCAGGGACGAGCTCACCATATATTTT | CASRDELTIYF
15 | TRBD1 | TRBJ2-7 | TRBV7-9 | - | TGTGCCAGCAGCTTAGCGCTGGGACAGAACTACGAGCAGTACTTC | CASSLALGQNYEQYF
13 | - | TRBJ1-1 | TRBV30 | - | TGTGCCTGGAGTGATACGGGGAACACTGAAGCTTTCTTT | CAWSDTGNTEAFF
15 | - | TRBJ1-4 | TRBV5-4 | - | TGTGCCAGCAGCTTGGGGGGGGGAACTAATGAAAAACTGTTTTTT | CASSLGGGTNEKLFF
11 | - | TRBJ1-4 | TRBV12-3/TRBV12-4 | - | TGTGCCAGCAGCCCGTCGGAGGAACTGTTTTTT | CASSPSEELFF
17 | - | TRBJ1-2 | TRBV4-2 | - | TGTGCCAGCAGCCAAGTGGGACTCGTGGACGTTAACTATGGCTACACCTTC | CASSQVGLVDVNYGYTF
13 | TRBD2 | TRBJ2-2 | TRBV6-5 | few | TGTGCCAGCAGTTACGGGGAGGGCGGGGAGCTGTTTTTT | CASSYGEGGELFF
16 | - | TRBJ1-6 | TRBV27 | - | TGTGCCAGCAGTTCCTGGGTTAGCTCCTATAATTCACCCCTCCACTTT | CASSSWVSSYNSPLHF
13 | - | TRBJ1-2 | TRBV2 | - | TGTGCCAGCATGAGGGGGAGGGACTATGGCTACACCTTC | CASMRGRDYGYTF
16 | TRBD1 | TRBJ1-6 | TRBV6-2/TRBV6-3 | - | TGTGCCAGCAGTTACTCCAGGACAGGACGTAATTCACCCCTCCACTTT | CASSYSRTGRNSPLHF
16 | TRBD2 | TRBJ2-2 | TRBV7-2 | - | TGTGCCAGCAGCTCCCGACTAGCGGGGGGCACCGGGGAGCTGTTTTTT | CASSSRLAGGTGELFF
15 | - | TRBJ2-7 | TRBV4-3 | - | TGCGCCAGCAGCCAGATCAGTTCCTTAGGCTACGAGCAGTACTTC | CASSQISSLGYEQYF
11 | - | TRBJ2-7 | TRBV2 | - | TGTGCCAGCAGTGAAATCGGAGAGCAGTACTTC | CASSEIGEQYF
15 | TRBD2 | TRBJ2-5 | TRBV7-9 | - | TGTGCCAGCAGTTCTAGCGGGGCGTACCAAGAGACCCAGTACTTC | CASSSSGAYQETQYF
16 | - | TRBJ2-3 | TRBV7-9 | - | TGTGCCAGCAGCTTGTCTGTAGGAGGGAGCACAGATACGCAGTATTTT | CASSLSVGGSTDTQYF
13 | - | TRBJ2-7 | TRBV4-2 | - | TGTGCCAGCAGCCAGAACCCAGCGTACGAGCAGTACTTC | CASSQNPAYEQYF
15 | - | TRBJ1-1 | TRBV5-4 | - | TGTGCCAGCAGCCCCGGACAGAATATGAACACTGAAGCTTTCTTT | CASSPGQNMNTEAFF
16 | - | TRBJ1-3 | TRBV7-9 | - | TGTGCCAGCAGCTTAGGGGGCCGAGGGAATGGAAACACCATATATTTT | CASSLGGRGNGNTIYF
10 | - | TRBJ1-2 | TRBV6-1 | - | TGTGCCAGCAGTGAACATGGCTACACCTTC | CASSEHGYTF
14 | TRBD1 | TRBJ1-1 | TRBV2 | - | TGTGCCAGCACTGGGACAGCCCGGGACACTGAAGCTTTCTTT | CASTGTARDTEAFF
13 | - | TRBJ1-1 | TRBV18 | - | TGTGCCAGCTCTCCCAGGGGAAACACTGAAGCTTTCTTT | CASSPRGNTEAFF
14 | - | TRBJ1-5 | TRBV30 | - | TGTGCCTGGAGTGGTATGGGTTTGGGTCAGCCCCAGCATTTT | CAWSGMGLGQPQHF
13 | - | TRBJ1-1 | TRBV6-6 | - | TGTGCCAGCAGTTGGGGGAGCAACACTGAAGCTTTCTTT | CASSWGSNTEAFF
13 | - | TRBJ1-2 | TRBV15 | - | TGTGCCACCAGCAGAGAACCACTTTATGGCTACACCTTC | CATSREPLYGYTF
14 | - | TRBJ2-2 | TRBV7-2 | - | TGTGCCAGCAGCTTAAGGACGGGCACCGGGGAGCTGTTTTTT | CASSLRTGTGELFF
13 | - | TRBJ1-6 | TRBV12-3/TRBV12-4 | - | TGTGCCAGCAGAACAGAATATAATTCACCCCTCCACTTT | CASRTEYNSPLHF
17 | - | TRBJ2-3 | TRBV27 | - | TGTGCCAGCAGTTCCCGCCGTGTGGAGGGGATCACAGATACGCAGTATTTT | CASSSRRVEGITDTQYF
19 | - | TRBJ1-6 | TRBV3-1/TRBV3-2 | - | TGTGCCAGCAGCCAAGTCCCGCCAGGGACGCGGTCCGGAAATTCACCCCTCCACTTT | CASSQVPPGTRSGNSPLHF
15 | - | TRBJ2-7 | TRBV5-8 | - | TGTGCCAGCAGCCAAATAGGGGGGGGAACCTACGAGCAGTACTTC | CASSQIGGGTYEQYF
14 | - | TRBJ2-6 | TRBV6-5 | - | TGTGCCAGCATAGTTTCCGGGCCGTGGGAAAAGCTGACTTTC | CASIVSGPWEKLTF
16 | TRBD1 | TRBJ1-6 | TRBV7-2 | few | TGTGCCAGCAGCTCCACAGGGACAGACTATAATTCACCCCTCCACTTT | CASSSTGTDYNSPLHF
11 | TRBD1 | TRBJ1-4 | TRBV6-5 | - | TGTGCCAGCACCCAGCCCGGGGACAGGTTGTTT | CASTQPGDRLF
15 | - | TRBJ1-1 | TRBV7-9 | - | TGTGCCAGCAGCTTAGTCGTCCCCAGGGTCACTGAAGCTTTCTTT | CASSLVVPRVTEAFF